Below, 16 T cell receptor beta chains from the same sample are listed, as sequenced in a study of blood T cell repertoires in COVID-19. Here immunoSEQ multiplex PCR was the method, and the copy in TCRdb shows in-frame clones only, minus some. The data contain fewer than 500,000 clones, 75% to 90% of them seen just once; the ten biggest clones take up 4.3%. The sequencing input was peripheral blood. The receptors were gathered from a woman aged 30 to 39 with acute or convalescent COVID-19.

This clone was found once. V gene TRBV4-1 combines with J gene TRBJ2-2; 9 nucleotides align to TRBD2. Trimming cost V 6 bases and J 2 bases; bases outside gene matches: 7. The CDR3 extends over 16 amino acids. The germline gives CDR1 MGHRA, CDR2 YSYEKL. The CDR3 protein is CASSRGRGLNTGELFF. The CDR3 coding sequence is TGCGCCAGCAGTCGCGGGAGGGGGCTTAACACCGGGGAGCTGTTTTTT.

The chain has TRBV7-2 and TRBJ2-2, with TRBD2 identical over 8 bases. Trimming at V came to 1 base and at J to 6 bases, leaving 7 bases not matched to a gene. The germline V gene has CDR1 SGHTA and CDR2 FQGNSA. The CDR3 covers 16 residues. CDR3 DNA sequence: TGTGCCAGCAGCTTAGGCGGGGGGATGGCGGCCGGGGAGCTGTTTTTT. Protein product: CASSLGGGMAAGELFF.

The chain links TRBV7-3 to TRBJ1-1, with D unclear. The CDR3 is 15 residues long. Trimming removed 2 bases at V and 2 bases at J, with 12 bases between. The germline V gene encodes CDR1 SGHTA and CDR2 FQGTGA. This CDR3 reads CASSLGLLSNTEAFF. The CDR3 region has the DNA TGTGCCAGCAGCTTAGGCCTTTTATCTAACACTGAAGCTTTCTTT. Supplemented by reference TRBV7-3 and TRBJ1-1, the full variable domain reads GAGVSQTPSNKVTEKGKYVELRCDPISGHTALYWYRQSLGQGPEFLIYFQGTGAADDSGLPNDRFFAVRPEGSVSTLKIQRTERGDSAVYLCASSLGLLSNTEAFFGQGTRLTVV.

V and J are TRBV10-3 and TRBJ2-5; tentatively, D is TRBD1 (6 bases). This CDR3 region has 14 residues. V was cut by 5 bases and J by 1 base, with 11 bases left in between. CDR1 is ENHRY and CDR2 is SYGVKD in the germline V gene. The CDR3 protein is CAISNRDIQETQYF. CDR3 bases: TGTGCCATCAGTAACAGGGATATCCAAGAGACCCAGTACTTC.

The J gene is TRBJ2-7, the V gene TRBV19, with a possible D match to TRBD1 (5 bases). The CDR3 covers 16 residues. Germline V gene sequence: CDR1 LNHDA, CDR2 SQIVND (reference sequence). V was clipped by 3 bases and J by 5 bases, with 20 bases between them. The chain's CDR3 is CASSIPIGAGINEQYF. Here the CDR3 DNA reads TGTGCCAGTAGTATCCCCATAGGGGCAGGAATAAACGAGCAGTACTTC.

The chain is built from TRBV5-1 and TRBJ1-1; D gene unclear. The CDR3 spans 13 residues. V dropped 4 bases and J dropped 7 bases, with 14 bases sitting between them. Germline V gene data show CDR1 as SGHRS and CDR2 as YFSETQ. DNA of the CDR3: TGCGCCAGCAGCCTGGACGGGAATTTTGAAGCTTTCTTT. Translating it yields CASSLDGNFEAFF.

V is TRBV10-2 and J is TRBJ2-7; 7 nucleotides match TRBD1. The ends lost 7 bases at V and 5 bases at J; junction bases unmatched: 23. The CDR3 runs 18 residues. Germline lookup yields CDR1 WSHSY and CDR2 SAAADI. The CDR3 loop is CASTARRARAGGWDEQYF. In DNA, the CDR3 is TGCGCCAGCACAGCACGACGGGCACGGGCAGGGGGTTGGGACGAGCAGTACTTC.

The J gene is TRBJ1-2, the V gene TRBV5-8; 8 positions agree with TRBD1. The CDR3 runs to 14 residues. Trimming took 4 bases from V and 6 from J; bases not matched to a gene: 8. The V gene's germline CDR1 is SGHTS and CDR2 YDEGEE. This CDR3 reads CASSAPDRVNGYTF. CDR3 DNA: TGTGCCAGCAGCGCCCCGGACAGGGTAAATGGCTACACCTTC.

The chain joins TRBV6-5 to TRBJ2-7; TRBD1 is a possible D gene (5 bases). CDR3 length equals 13 residues. Trimming removed 5 bases at V and 7 bases at J, with 15 bases between. Germline V CDR1 and CDR2: MNHEY, SVGAGI. The CDR3 nucleotides are TGTGCCAGCAGTCCTTCAGGGAAAGGGGAGCAGTACTTC. Amino acid sequence: CASSPSGKGEQYF.

The chain uses TRBV5-1 and TRBJ2-1, with a tentative D call TRBD1 (6 bases). V lost 4 bases and J lost 5, with 13 bases in between. The CDR3 sequence is 14 residues long. CDR1 is SGHRS and CDR2 is YFSETQ in the germline V gene. The CDR3 protein is CASSLQGTHNEQFF. In DNA form, the CDR3 reads TGCGCCAGCAGCCTCCAGGGGACACACAATGAGCAGTTCTTC.

V usage is TRBV6-5 and J usage is TRBJ2-1, with a weak D call TRBD2 (5 bases). Trimming removed 2 bases from V and 0 bases from J, with 8 bases in between. There are 15 residues in the CDR3. CDR1 is MNHEY, CDR2 SVGAGI, per germline. CDR3 bases: TGTGCCAGCAGTTACAGCGGACCCTCCTACAATGAGCAGTTCTTC. Translated, it gives CASSYSGPSYNEQFF.

This rearrangement joins TRBV7-3 to TRBJ2-3, with D maybe TRBD1 (6 bases). V lost 4 bases and J 4 bases, leaving 12 bases between the germline ends. This CDR3 region has 14 residues. Germline loops: CDR1 SGHTA, CDR2 FQGTGA. The CDR3 loop is CASSSTGLSDTQYF. The CDR3, as DNA: TGTGCCAGCAGCTCTACAGGGCTCTCAGATACGCAGTATTTT. The full variable domain, in which reference TRBV7-3 and TRBJ2-3 provide the parts outside the CDR3, is GAGVSQTPSNKVTEKGKYVELRCDPISGHTALYWYRQSLGQGPEFLIYFQGTGAADDSGLPNDRFFAVRPEGSVSTLKIQRTERGDSAVYLCASSSTGLSDTQYFGPGTRLTVL.

This chain links TRBV14 with TRBJ1-2; unclear D gene. Trimming shortened V by 0 bases and J by 8 bases, and 10 bases separated the two germline ends. Germline V lookup: CDR1 SGHDN, CDR2 FVKESK. The CDR3 is 13 residues long. The DNA for the CDR3 is TGTGCCAGCAGCCAAGAGCGGCACACGGGCTACACCTTC. Amino acid sequence: CASSQERHTGYTF.

This chain joins TRBV19 and TRBJ1-5; 7 nucleotides line up with TRBD1. The CDR3 has 15 amino acids. Germline V gives CDR1 LNHDA, CDR2 SQIVND (reference sequence). V lost 7 bases, J lost 1 base, and 7 bases stayed unmatched. Here the CDR3 reads CASTHRGLSNQPQHF. As DNA, the CDR3 is TGTGCCAGTACCCACAGGGGTTTGAGCAATCAGCCCCAGCATTTT.

This clone was seen just once. CDR3 in DNA: TGTGCCAGCAGGGGCCCCCCCACAGATACGCAGTATTTT. Translating gives CASRGPPTDTQYF. This rearrangement joins TRBV6-5 to TRBJ2-3; D gene unclear. Germline CDR1 reads MNHEY; CDR2 reads SVGAGI. The CDR3 runs 13 residues. Trimming removed 6 bases from V and 2 bases from J, with 9 bases in between.

This chain joins TRBV5-1 and TRBJ2-1, with D tentatively TRBD2 (6 bases). CDR3 size: 18 residues. In germline, CDR1 is SGHRS, CDR2 YFSETQ. V lost 4 bases, J lost 5 bases, and 25 bases lay in between. The CDR3 protein is CASSLRTTSGAGHNEQFF. CDR3 coding DNA: TGCGCCAGCAGCCTCCGGACCACTAGTGGCGCGGGGCACAATGAGCAGTTCTTC.